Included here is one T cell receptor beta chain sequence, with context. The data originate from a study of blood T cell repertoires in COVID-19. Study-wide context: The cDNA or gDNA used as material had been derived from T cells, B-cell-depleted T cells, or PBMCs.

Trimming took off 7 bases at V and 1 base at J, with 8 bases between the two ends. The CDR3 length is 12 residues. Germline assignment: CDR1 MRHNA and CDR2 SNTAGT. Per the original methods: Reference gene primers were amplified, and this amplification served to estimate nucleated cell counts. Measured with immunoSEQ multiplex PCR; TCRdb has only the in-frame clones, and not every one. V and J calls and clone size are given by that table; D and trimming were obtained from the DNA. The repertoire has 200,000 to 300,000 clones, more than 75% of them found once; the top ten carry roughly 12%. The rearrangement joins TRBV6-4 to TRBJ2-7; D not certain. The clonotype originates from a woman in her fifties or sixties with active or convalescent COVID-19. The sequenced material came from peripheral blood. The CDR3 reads CASIRVSYEQYF. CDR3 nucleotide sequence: TGTGCCAGCATCCGAGTGTCCTACGAGCAGTACTTC.